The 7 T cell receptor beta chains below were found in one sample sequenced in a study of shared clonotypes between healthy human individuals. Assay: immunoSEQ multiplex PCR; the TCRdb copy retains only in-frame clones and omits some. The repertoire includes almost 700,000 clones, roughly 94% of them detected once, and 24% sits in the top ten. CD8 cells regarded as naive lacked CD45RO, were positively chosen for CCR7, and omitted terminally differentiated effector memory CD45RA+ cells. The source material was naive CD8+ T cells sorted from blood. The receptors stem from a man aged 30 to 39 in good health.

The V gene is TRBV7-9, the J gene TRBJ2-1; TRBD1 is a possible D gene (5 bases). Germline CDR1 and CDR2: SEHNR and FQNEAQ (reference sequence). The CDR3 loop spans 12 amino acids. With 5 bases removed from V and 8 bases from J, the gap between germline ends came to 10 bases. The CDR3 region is CASSPDTDEQFF. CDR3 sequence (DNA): TGTGCCAGCAGCCCGGACACGGATGAGCAGTTCTTC.

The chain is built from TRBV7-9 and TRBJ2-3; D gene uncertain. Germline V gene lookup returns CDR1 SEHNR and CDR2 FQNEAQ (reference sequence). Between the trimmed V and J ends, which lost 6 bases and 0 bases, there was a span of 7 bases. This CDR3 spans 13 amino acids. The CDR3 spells CASSPKSTDTQYF. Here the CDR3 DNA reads TGTGCCAGCAGTCCGAAGAGCACAGATACGCAGTATTTT.

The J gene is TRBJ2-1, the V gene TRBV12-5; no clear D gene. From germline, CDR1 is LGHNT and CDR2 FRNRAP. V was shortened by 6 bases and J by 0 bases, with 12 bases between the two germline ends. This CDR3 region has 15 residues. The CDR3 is CASGSTLSSYNEQFF. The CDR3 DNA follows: TGTGCTAGTGGCTCAACCCTGAGCTCCTACAATGAGCAGTTCTTC.

CDR3 loop: CASSPVVGATAYEQYF. As DNA, the CDR3 is TGTGCCAGCAGCCCGGTGGTGGGGGCTACGGCCTACGAGCAGTACTTC. This rearrangement joins TRBV5-6 to TRBJ2-7; weak D call: TRBD1 (6 bases). The germline V and J ends were trimmed by 4 bases and 2 bases, with 19 bases remaining between them. The CDR3 runs 16 residues. Germline assignment: CDR1 SGHDT and CDR2 YYEEEE. Full variable domain (missing parts from reference TRBV5-6 and TRBJ2-7): DAGVTQSPTHLIKTRGQQVTLRCSPKSGHDTVSWYQQALGQGPQFIFQYYEEEERQRGNFPDRFSGHQFPNYSSELNVNALLLGDSALYLCASSPVVGATAYEQYFGPGTRLTVT.

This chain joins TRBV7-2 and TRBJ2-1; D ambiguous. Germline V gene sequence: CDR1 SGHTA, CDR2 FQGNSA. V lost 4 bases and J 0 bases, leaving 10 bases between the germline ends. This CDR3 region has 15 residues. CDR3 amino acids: CASSSSTPSYNEQFF. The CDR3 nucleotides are TGTGCCAGCAGCTCGTCCACGCCCTCCTACAATGAGCAGTTCTTC.

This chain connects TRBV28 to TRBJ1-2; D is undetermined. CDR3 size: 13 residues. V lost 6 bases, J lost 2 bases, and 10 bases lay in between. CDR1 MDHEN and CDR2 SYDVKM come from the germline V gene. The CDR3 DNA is TGTGCCAGCAGGTCGGTCGGAAACTATGGCTACACCTTC. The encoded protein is CASRSVGNYGYTF.

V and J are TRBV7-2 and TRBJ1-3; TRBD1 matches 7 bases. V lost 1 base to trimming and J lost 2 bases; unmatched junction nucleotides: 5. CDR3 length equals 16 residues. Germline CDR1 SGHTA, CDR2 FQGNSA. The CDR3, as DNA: TGTGCCAGCAGCTTAGGACAGGGCCTAACTGGAAACACCATATATTTT. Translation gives CASSLGQGLTGNTIYF.